This T cell receptor beta chain was identified during a study of technical replicates of blood from several donors. Assay used: immunoSEQ multiplex PCR; TCRdb lists only in-frame clones, some missing. The profile covers around 80,000 clones, with 90% to 95% appearing a single time and less than 0.4% taken by the ten largest. This CDR3 region has 14 residues. In germline, CDR1 is MNHNS, CDR2 SASEGT. Trimming shortened V by 3 bases and J by 0 bases, and 5 bases separated the two germline ends. The J gene is TRBJ1-4, the V gene TRBV6-1; a weak D match, TRBD1 (5 bases). Material for sequencing was T cells isolated from PBMCs. The sequence came from a human donor in good health. CDR3 in DNA: TGTGCCAGCAGTGACAGGGCAACTAATGAAAAACTGTTTTTT. As protein: CASSDRATNEKLFF.